The entry that follows covers one T cell receptor (beta chain) sequence. Germline is not matched at one junction end, which may reflect a read error. Looked up from germline, CDR1 is SSHAT and CDR2 is FNYEAQ (reference sequence). This CDR3 comprises 13 residues. These data come from a study of shared clonotypes between healthy human individuals. Repertoires were generated with immunoSEQ multiplex PCR, while TCRdb's copy carries only in-frame clones and drops some. The repertoire has over 2 million clones, about 95% of them found once; the top ten carry roughly 1.1%. Naivety among CD8 cells was defined by CD45RO negativity and positive CCR7 selection, thereby excluding terminally differentiated effector memory CD45RA+ cells.

The sequenced sample was naive CD8+ T cells sorted from blood. This chain uses TRBV7-7 with TRBJ2-3; D not certain. This receptor was identified in a young man in good health. The CDR3 spells CASSLYRSDTQYF. The CDR3 DNA reads TGTGCTAGCAGCTTATATCGGAGCGATACGCAGTATTTT.